The T cell receptor beta chain under discussion was sequenced for a study of blood T cells in healthy people across ages. Across the study: Per two T cells, template switching captured roughly one barcoded beta molecule.

Concerning this clonotype itself: Its matching antigen is unknown.

The second PCR ran about 7 to 12 cycles with a sample-barcoded 5' primer and J-beta primers. Each cDNA molecule was tagged by a template-switch adaptor with 12 random nucleotides. In TCRdb, the 5' RACE reads were re-called with MiXCR into one record per CDR3 protein. The table includes about 1,800,000 distinct CDR3 sequences, 28% detected once. Study outcomes and limitations: When one million T cells were used, diversity estimates were thought to be underestimates. The long-lived group displayed more naive CD4+ cells, plus higher diversity, than the aged donors did.

This TCR came from a woman younger than 45 in good health. Sequenced input: blood.

In DNA form, the CDR3 reads TGTGCCAGCAGTCCGCAAGCAGTCGGGGAGCTGTTTTTT. It specifies CASSPQAVGELFF. This rearrangement joins TRBV12-3 or TRBV12-4 to TRBJ2-2, with D unresolved. Trimming cost V 5 bases and J 7 bases, with 11 bases left between them. The CDR3 length is 13 residues.